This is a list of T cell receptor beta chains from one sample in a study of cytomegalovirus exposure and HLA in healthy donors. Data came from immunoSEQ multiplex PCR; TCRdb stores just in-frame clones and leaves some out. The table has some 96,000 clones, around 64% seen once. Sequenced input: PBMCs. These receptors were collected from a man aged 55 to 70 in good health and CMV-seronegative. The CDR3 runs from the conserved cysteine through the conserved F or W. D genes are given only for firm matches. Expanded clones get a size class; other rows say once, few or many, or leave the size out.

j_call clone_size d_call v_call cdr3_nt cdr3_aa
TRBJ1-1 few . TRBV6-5 TGTGCCAGCAGTTACTACAGGGCGGACACTGAAGCTTTCTTT CASSYYRADTEAFF
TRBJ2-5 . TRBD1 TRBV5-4 TGTGCCAGCAGCCGACGACCTACAGGGGTGGGTGAGACCCAGTACTTC CASSRRPTGVGETQYF
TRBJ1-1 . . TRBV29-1 TGCAGCGCTATAGTCGACCCGGGGGTCCCTGAAGCTTTCTTT CSAIVDPGVPEAFF
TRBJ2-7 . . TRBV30 TGTGCCTGGACTACGGGTAGCTCCTACGAGCAGTACTTC CAWTTGSSYEQYF
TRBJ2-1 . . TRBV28 TGTGCCAGCAGTTTAAGGGGATATGGGTACAATGAGCAGTTCTTC CASSLRGYGYNEQFF
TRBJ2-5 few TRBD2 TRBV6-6 TGTGCCACTCAGCGGGAGGGGGCGATCGGACGGGAGACCCAGTACTTC CATQREGAIGRETQYF
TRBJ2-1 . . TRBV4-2 TGTGCCAGCAGCCAAGATTCGAGCTTCATCTTC CASSQDSSFIF
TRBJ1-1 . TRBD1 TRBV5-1 TGCGCCAGCAGTTTGACAGGGGTCAACACTGAAGCTTTCTTT CASSLTGVNTEAFF
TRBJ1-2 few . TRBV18 TGTGCCAGCTCACCCTCGTCCGGGATCAACTATGGCTACACCTTC CASSPSSGINYGYTF
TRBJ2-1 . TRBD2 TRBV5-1 TGCGCCAGCAGCTCCTCCGGGACTAGCGGGGGGTACTCCTACAATGAGCAGTTCTTC CASSSSGTSGGYSYNEQFF
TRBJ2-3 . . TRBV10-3 TGTGCCAGCAGTGATTTGGCGGCAGGGGTCGTGGTTGCAGATACGCAGTATTTT CASSDLAAGVVVADTQYF
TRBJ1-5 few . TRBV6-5 TGTGCCAGCAGTTCCAGGCACCCCGGTCAGCCCCAGCATTTT CASSSRHPGQPQHF
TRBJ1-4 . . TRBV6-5 TGTGCCAGCAGTTACAGGGGGGGGGTAAATGAAAAACTGTTTTTT CASSYRGGVNEKLFF
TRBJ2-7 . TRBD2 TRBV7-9 TGTGCCAGCAGCATGATGGGGGGGAGGGCATCCTACGAGCAGTACTTC CASSMMGGRASYEQYF
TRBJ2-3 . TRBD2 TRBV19 TGTGTCACCCGGGACTATTTCACAGATACGCAGTATTTT CVTRDYFTDTQYF
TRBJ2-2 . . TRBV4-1 TGCGCCAGCAGCCAAGGCAGGGGTGTTAAAACCGGGGAGCTGTTTTTT CASSQGRGVKTGELFF
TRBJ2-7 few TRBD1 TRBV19 TGTGCCAGTAGTACAGGACAGGGAGACGAGCAGTACTTC CASSTGQGDEQYF
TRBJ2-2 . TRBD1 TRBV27 TGTGCCAGCTTCGACAGGGGGACCACCGGGGAGCTGTTTTTT CASFDRGTTGELFF
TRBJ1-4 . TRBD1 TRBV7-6 TGTGCCAGCAGCTTCGGACAGGGGGGAGCCCGGAAACTGTTTTTT CASSFGQGGARKLFF
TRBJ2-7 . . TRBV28 TGTGCCAGCAGTTTAATGGTGGCCCTCTCCTACGAGCAGTACTTC CASSLMVALSYEQYF
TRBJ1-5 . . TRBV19 TGTGCCAGTAGTGTTACATGGAATCAGCCCCAGCATTTT CASSVTWNQPQHF
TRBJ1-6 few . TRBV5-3 TGTGCCAGAAGATCATCGGGGGGCTGGTCACCCCTCCACTTT CARRSSGGWSPLHF
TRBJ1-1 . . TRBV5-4 TGTGCCAGCAGCCCGGGGGAAAGGCCCACTGAAGCTTTCTTT CASSPGERPTEAFF
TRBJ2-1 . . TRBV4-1 TGCGCCAGCAGAGAGATAATAGGGGCGAGCTCCTACAATGAGCAGTTCTTC CASREIIGASSYNEQFF
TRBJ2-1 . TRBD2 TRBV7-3 TGTGCCAGCAGGTCGGGACTAGAAGTCTACAATGAGCAGTTCTTC CASRSGLEVYNEQFF
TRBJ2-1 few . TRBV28 TGTGCCAGCAGTTTTGTCCCCGCGTCGGACTCCACATCTTTCTACAATGAGCAGTTCTTC CASSFVPASDSTSFYNEQFF
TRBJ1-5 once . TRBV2 TGTGCCAGCAGTGACGTGGCGGGTTTAGCAGATCAGCCCCAGCATTTT CASSDVAGLADQPQHF